This T cell receptor beta chain was sequenced during a study of cytomegalovirus exposure and HLA in healthy donors. General study points: A list of around 160 TCR beta chains associated with cytomegalovirus was given.

This CDR3 has 16 residues. Germline V gene sequence: CDR1 SEHNR, CDR2 FQNEAQ (reference sequence). The V and J ends lost 2 bases and 0 bases respectively, with 13 bases between them. The PCR contained 60 Vbeta and 13 Jbeta primers. Sequencing used immunoSEQ multiplex PCR; TCRdb keeps in-frame clones, though not all of them. Here the sample spans over 100,000 clones, about three quarters being singletons. This clone came up once. Its matching antigen is unknown. Sequenced input: PBMCs. This chain links TRBV7-9 with TRBJ1-1; TRBD1 might be the D (5 bases). The receptor was isolated from a man aged 40-50 years in good health and CMV-seropositive. CDR3 DNA: TGTGCCAGCAGCTTATCCCCGGGACTCCTGAACACTGAAGCTTTCTTT. It yields the protein CASSLSPGLLNTEAFF.